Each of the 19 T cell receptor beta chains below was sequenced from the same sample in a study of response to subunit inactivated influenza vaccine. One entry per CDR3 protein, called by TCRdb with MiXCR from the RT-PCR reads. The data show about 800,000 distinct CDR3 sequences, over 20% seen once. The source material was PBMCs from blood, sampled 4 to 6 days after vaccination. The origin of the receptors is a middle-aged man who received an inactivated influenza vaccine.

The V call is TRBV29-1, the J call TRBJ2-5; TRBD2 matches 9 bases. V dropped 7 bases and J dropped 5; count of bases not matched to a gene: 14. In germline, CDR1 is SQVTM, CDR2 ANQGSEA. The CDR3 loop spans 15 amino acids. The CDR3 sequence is CSAAGLAGAGETQYF. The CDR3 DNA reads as TGCAGCGCCGCCGGATTAGCGGGAGCCGGTGAGACCCAGTACTTC.

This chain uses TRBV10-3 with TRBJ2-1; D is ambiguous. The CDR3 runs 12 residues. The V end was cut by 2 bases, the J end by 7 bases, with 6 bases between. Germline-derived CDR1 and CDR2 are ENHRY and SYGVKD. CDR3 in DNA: TGTGCCATCAGTGAGAGAGCAAATGAGCAGTTCTTC. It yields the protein CAISERANEQFF.

For the CDR3, the DNA is TGTGCCAGCAGTTACGGGGGAAGTCAGCCCCAGCATTTT. It yields the protein CASSYGGSQPQHF. The chain carries TRBV6-2 or TRBV6-3 and TRBJ1-5, with a possible D match to TRBD1 (5 bases). CDR1 is MNHEY, CDR2 SVGEGT, per germline. The CDR3 sequence is 13 residues long. The V gene lost 2 bases and the J gene lost 6 bases, with 8 bases spanning the gap.

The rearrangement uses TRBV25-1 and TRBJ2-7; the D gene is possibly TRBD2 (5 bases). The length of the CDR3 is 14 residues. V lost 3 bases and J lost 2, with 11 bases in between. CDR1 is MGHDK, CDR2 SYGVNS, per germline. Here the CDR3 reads CASSEPGSTYEQYF. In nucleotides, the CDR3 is TGTGCCAGCAGTGAGCCGGGGTCCACCTACGAGCAGTACTTC.

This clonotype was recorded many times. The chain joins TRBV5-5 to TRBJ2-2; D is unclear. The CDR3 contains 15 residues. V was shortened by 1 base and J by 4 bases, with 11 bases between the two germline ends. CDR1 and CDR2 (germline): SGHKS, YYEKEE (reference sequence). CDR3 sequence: CASSLLGGVTGELFF. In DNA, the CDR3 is TGTGCCAGCAGCTTGTTAGGCGGTGTCACCGGGGAGCTGTTTTTT.

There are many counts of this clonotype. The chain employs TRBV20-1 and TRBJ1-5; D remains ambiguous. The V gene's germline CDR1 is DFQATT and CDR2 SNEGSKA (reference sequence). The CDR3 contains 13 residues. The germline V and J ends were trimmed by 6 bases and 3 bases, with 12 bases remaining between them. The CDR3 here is CSANDMNNQPQHF. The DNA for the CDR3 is TGCAGTGCAAACGACATGAACAATCAGCCCCAGCATTTT.

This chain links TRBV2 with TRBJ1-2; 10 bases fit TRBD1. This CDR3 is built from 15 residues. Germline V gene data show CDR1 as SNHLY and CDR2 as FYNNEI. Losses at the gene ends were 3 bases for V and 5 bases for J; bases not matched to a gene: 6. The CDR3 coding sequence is TGTGCCAGCAGTGATGGGGACAGGGGAGGATATGGCTACACCTTC. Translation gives CASSDGDRGGYGYTF. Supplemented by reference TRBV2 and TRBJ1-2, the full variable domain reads EPEVTQTPSHQVTQMGQEVILRCVPISNHLYFYWYRQILGQKVEFLVSFYNNEISEKSEIFDDQFSVERPDGSNFTLKIRSTKLEDSAMYFCASSDGDRGGYGYTFGSGTRLTVV.

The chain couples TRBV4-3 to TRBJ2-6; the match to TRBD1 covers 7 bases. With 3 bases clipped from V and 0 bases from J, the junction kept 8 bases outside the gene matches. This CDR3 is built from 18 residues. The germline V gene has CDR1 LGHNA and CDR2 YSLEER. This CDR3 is CASSQADRAHSGANVLTF. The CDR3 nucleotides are TGCGCCAGCAGCCAGGCCGACAGGGCTCACTCTGGGGCCAACGTCCTGACTTTC.

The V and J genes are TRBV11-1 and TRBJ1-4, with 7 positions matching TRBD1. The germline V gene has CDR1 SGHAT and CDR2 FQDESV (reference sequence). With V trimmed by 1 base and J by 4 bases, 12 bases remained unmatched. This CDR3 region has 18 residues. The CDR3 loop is CASSLGPGRGGFNEKLFF. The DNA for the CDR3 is TGTGCCAGCAGCTTAGGCCCCGGGAGAGGGGGCTTTAATGAAAAACTGTTTTTT.

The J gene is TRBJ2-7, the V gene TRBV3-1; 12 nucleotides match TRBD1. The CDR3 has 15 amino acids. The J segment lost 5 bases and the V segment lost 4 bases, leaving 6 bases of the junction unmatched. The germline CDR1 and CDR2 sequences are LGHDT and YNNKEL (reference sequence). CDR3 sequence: CASSLRDRGPHEQYF. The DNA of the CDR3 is TGTGCCAGCAGCCTCCGGGACAGGGGGCCCCACGAGCAGTACTTC.

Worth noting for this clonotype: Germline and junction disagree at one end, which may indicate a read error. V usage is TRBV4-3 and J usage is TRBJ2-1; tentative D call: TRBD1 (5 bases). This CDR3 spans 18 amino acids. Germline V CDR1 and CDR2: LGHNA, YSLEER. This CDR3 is CASSQDSSPRGSYNEQFF. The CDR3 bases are TGCGCCAGCAGCCAAGATTCGTCGCCAAGGGGCTCCTACAATGAGCAGTTCTTT.

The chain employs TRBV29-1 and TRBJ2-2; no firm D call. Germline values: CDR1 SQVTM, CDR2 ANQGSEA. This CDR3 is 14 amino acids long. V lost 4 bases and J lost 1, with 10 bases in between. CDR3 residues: CSVARFQNTGELFF. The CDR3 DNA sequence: TGCAGCGTTGCACGGTTTCAGAACACCGGGGAGCTGTTTTTT.

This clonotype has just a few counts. The CDR3 DNA sequence: TGTGCCAGCAGCCAAAACGGACTAGCGAGCTACAATGAGCAGTTCTTC. Protein: CASSQNGLASYNEQFF. The chain joins TRBV6-1 to TRBJ2-1; 9 nucleotides agree with TRBD2. Germline V gene lookup returns CDR1 MNHNS and CDR2 SASEGT. The V segment lost 6 bases and the J segment 3 bases; nucleotides outside the gene matches: 9. The CDR3 is 16 residues long.

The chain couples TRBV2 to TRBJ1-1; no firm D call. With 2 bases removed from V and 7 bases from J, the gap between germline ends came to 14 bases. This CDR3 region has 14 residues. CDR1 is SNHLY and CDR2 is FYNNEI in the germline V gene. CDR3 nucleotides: TGTGCCAGCAGTGAAAGTGCCCGTAGTGATGAAGCTTTCTTT. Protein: CASSESARSDEAFF.

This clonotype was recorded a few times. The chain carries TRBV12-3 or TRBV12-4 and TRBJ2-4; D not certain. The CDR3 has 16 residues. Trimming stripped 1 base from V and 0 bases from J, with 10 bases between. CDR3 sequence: CASSLGPLLAKNIQYF. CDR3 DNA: TGTGCCAGCAGTTTAGGACCGCTTCTAGCCAAAAACATTCAGTACTTC.

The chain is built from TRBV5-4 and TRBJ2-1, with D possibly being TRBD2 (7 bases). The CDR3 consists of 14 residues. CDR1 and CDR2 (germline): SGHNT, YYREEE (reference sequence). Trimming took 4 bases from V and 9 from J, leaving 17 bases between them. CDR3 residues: CASSPGGARVEQFF. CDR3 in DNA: TGTGCCAGCAGCCCTGGGGGGGCCCGGGTTGAGCAGTTCTTC.

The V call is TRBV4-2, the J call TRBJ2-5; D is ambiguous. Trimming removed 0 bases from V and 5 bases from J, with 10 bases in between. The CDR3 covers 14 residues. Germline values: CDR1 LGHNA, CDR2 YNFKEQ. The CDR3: CASSQDLMGETQYF. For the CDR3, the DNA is TGTGCCAGCAGCCAAGATCTCATGGGGGAGACCCAGTACTTC.

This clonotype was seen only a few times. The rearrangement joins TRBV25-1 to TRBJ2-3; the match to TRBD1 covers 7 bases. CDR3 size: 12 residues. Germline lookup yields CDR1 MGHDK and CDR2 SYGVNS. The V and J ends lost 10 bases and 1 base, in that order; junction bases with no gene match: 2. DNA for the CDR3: TGTGCCACTACAGGGGGCACAGATACGCAGTATTTT. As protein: CATTGGTDTQYF.

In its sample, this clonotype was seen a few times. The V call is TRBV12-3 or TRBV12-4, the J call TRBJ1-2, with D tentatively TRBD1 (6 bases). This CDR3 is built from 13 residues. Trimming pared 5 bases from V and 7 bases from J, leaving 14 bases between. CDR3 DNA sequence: TGTGCCAGCAGTGCCCCAGGGGTTTCTGGCTACACCTTC. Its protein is CASSAPGVSGYTF.